This TCR beta chain stems from a study of blood T cell repertoires in COVID-19. Authors' data handling: Quantification of nucleated cells was approximated via reference gene primer amplification. Clones were read by immunoSEQ multiplex PCR, and TCRdb kept only the in-frame ones, dropping some. That table gives V, J and clone size, and the DNA gave D and trimming. This repertoire shows 71,000 or so clones, about nine tenths found once; its top ten account for approximately 17%. Germline loops: CDR1 KGHSH, CDR2 LQKENI. The CDR3 consists of 14 residues. Trimming cost V 3 bases and J 5 bases; bases outside gene matches: 4.

Sequencing used peripheral blood. The V and J genes are TRBV18 and TRBJ2-3; 8 bases map to TRBD2. This receptor was taken from a man older than 75 in a cohort sampled during active COVID-19. The CDR3 DNA reads TGTGCCAGCTCACCTATAGCGGGAAAAGATACGCAGTATTTT. It yields the protein CASSPIAGKDTQYF.